Listed below are T cell receptor beta chains from one sample, sequenced in a study of CD8+CD57+ T cells in acquired aplastic anemia. TCRdb recomputed calls from the reads with MiXCR, one row per CDR3 protein. The sample lists about 190,000 distinct CDR3 sequences, approximately 52% seen once, with 15% to 20% in the top ten. The sample taken for sequencing was sorted CD4+, CD8+, or CD8+CD57+ T cells (not recorded which) from PBMCs. The receptors come from a human donor in good health, serving as a control. Both conserved end residues are part of each CDR3. D genes are given only for firm matches. Expanded clones get a size class; other rows say once, few or many, or leave the size out.

J gene: TRBJ1-2; clone size: NA; V gene: TRBV5-6; D gene: NA; CDR3 protein: CASRLVSGYTF; CDR3 DNA: TGTGCCAGCAGACTAGTATCTGGCTACACCTTC
J gene: TRBJ1-1; clone size: many; V gene: TRBV30; D gene: NA; CDR3 protein: CAWTDPVGTEAFF; CDR3 DNA: TGTGCCTGGACGGACCCGGTGGGCACTGAAGCTTTCTTT
J gene: TRBJ1-5; clone size: many; V gene: TRBV5-5; D gene: TRBD1; CDR3 protein: CASSLSPRGQGQPQHF; CDR3 DNA: TGTGCCAGCAGCTTGTCCCCGAGGGGACAGGGACAGCCCCAGCATTTT
J gene: TRBJ1-2; clone size: NA; V gene: TRBV20-1; D gene: NA; CDR3 protein: CSARDQNYGYTF; CDR3 DNA: TGCAGTGCTAGAGACCAGAACTATGGCTACACCTTC
J gene: TRBJ2-5; clone size: NA; V gene: TRBV9; D gene: TRBD2; CDR3 protein: CASGLVAGGGETQYF; CDR3 DNA: TGTGCCAGCGGCCTAGTAGCGGGGGGGGGGGAGACCCAGTACTTC
J gene: TRBJ2-7; clone size: many; V gene: TRBV6-4; D gene: NA; CDR3 protein: CASTSDSRPQGPAEGEQYF; CDR3 DNA: TGTGCCAGCACTAGTGACAGTAGGCCGCAGGGCCCAGCAGAGGGCGAGCAGTACTTC
J gene: TRBJ1-6; clone size: NA; V gene: TRBV5-4; D gene: NA; CDR3 protein: CASTRANGGNNSPLHF; CDR3 DNA: TGTGCCAGCACGAGAGCGAACGGGGGGAACAATTCACCCCTCCACTTT
J gene: TRBJ2-1; clone size: many; V gene: TRBV10-3; D gene: TRBD2; CDR3 protein: CAISGQRGGDNEQFF; CDR3 DNA: TGTGCCATCAGTGGGCAGCGGGGAGGCGACAATGAGCAGTTCTTC
J gene: TRBJ2-5; clone size: NA; V gene: TRBV11-2; D gene: NA; CDR3 protein: CASSVGEYQETQYF; CDR3 DNA: TGTGCCAGCAGCGTCGGAGAGTACCAAGAGACCCAGTACTTC
J gene: TRBJ2-1; clone size: NA; V gene: TRBV20-1; D gene: TRBD2; CDR3 protein: CSAMSGGQLYNEQFF; CDR3 DNA: TGCAGTGCCATGAGCGGGGGCCAACTGTACAATGAGCAGTTCTTC
J gene: TRBJ2-5; clone size: NA; V gene: TRBV24-1; D gene: NA; CDR3 protein: CATSDLVGTQYF; CDR3 DNA: TGTGCCACCAGTGATCTAGTAGGGACCCAGTACTTC
J gene: TRBJ2-7; clone size: NA; V gene: TRBV29-1; D gene: NA; CDR3 protein: CSVFTRSVAHEQYF; CDR3 DNA: TGCAGCGTCTTCACGAGGTCAGTCGCACACGAGCAGTACTTC
J gene: TRBJ1-4; clone size: NA; V gene: TRBV3-1; D gene: NA; CDR3 protein: CAAAKGRSEKLFF; CDR3 DNA: TGTGCAGCAGCCAAGGGACGCAGTGAAAAACTGTTTTTT
J gene: TRBJ1-1; clone size: NA; V gene: TRBV29-1; D gene: NA; CDR3 protein: CSGVPGQNTEAFF; CDR3 DNA: TGCAGCGGTGTTCCGGGACAGAACACTGAAGCTTTCTTT
J gene: TRBJ1-3; clone size: many; V gene: TRBV13; D gene: TRBD1; CDR3 protein: CASSRTRTGTGSGNTIYF; CDR3 DNA: TGTGCCAGCAGCCGAACAAGGACAGGGACTGGCTCTGGAAACACCATATATTTT
J gene: TRBJ2-7; clone size: many; V gene: TRBV18; D gene: NA; CDR3 protein: CASSMGTLTGYEQYF; CDR3 DNA: TGTGCCAGCTCGATGGGGACCCTCACAGGGTACGAGCAGTACTTC
J gene: TRBJ1-2; clone size: many; V gene: TRBV12-3/TRBV12-4; D gene: TRBD1; CDR3 protein: CASSLGGQGAGGYTF; CDR3 DNA: TGTGCCAGCAGTTTAGGGGGACAGGGGGCGGGCGGCTACACCTTC
J gene: TRBJ1-2; clone size: once; V gene: TRBV7-9; D gene: NA; CDR3 protein: CASSLSGGSAGYTF; CDR3 DNA: TGTGCCAGCAGCTTATCGGGGGGCTCCGCTGGCTACACCTTC
J gene: TRBJ1-2; clone size: NA; V gene: TRBV29-1; D gene: NA; CDR3 protein: CSVGDGGGYTF; CDR3 DNA: TGCAGCGTTGGGGACGGTGGCGGCTACACCTTC
J gene: TRBJ1-1; clone size: NA; V gene: TRBV28; D gene: NA; CDR3 protein: CASSLSSQGQAFF; CDR3 DNA: TGTGCCAGCAGTTTATCCTCGCAGGGACAAGCTTTCTTT
J gene: TRBJ2-1; clone size: NA; V gene: TRBV5-1; D gene: NA; CDR3 protein: CASSLAAGTIDEQFF; CDR3 DNA: TGCGCCAGCAGCTTGGCGGCAGGGACCATTGATGAGCAGTTCTTC
J gene: TRBJ2-3; clone size: few; V gene: TRBV2; D gene: NA; CDR3 protein: CASSRRTDTQYF; CDR3 DNA: TGTGCCAGCAGTCGTCGGACAGATACGCAGTATTTT
J gene: TRBJ2-7; clone size: NA; V gene: TRBV6-1; D gene: NA; CDR3 protein: CASSYGTYEQYF; CDR3 DNA: TGTGCCAGCAGTTACGGAACCTACGAGCAGTACTTC
J gene: TRBJ2-7; clone size: once; V gene: TRBV7-9; D gene: NA; CDR3 protein: CASSQGRRESSYEQYF; CDR3 DNA: TGCGCCAGCAGCCAAGGGAGAAGGGAGAGCTCCTACGAGCAGTACTTC
J gene: TRBJ2-7; clone size: NA; V gene: TRBV7-2; D gene: NA; CDR3 protein: CASVGFEEQYF; CDR3 DNA: TGTGCCAGCGTCGGTTTTGAGGAGCAGTACTTC
J gene: TRBJ1-1; clone size: NA; V gene: TRBV10-1; D gene: NA; CDR3 protein: CASTDGQWAFF; CDR3 DNA: TGCGCCAGCACCGACGGACAGTGGGCTTTCTTT
J gene: TRBJ1-2; clone size: NA; V gene: TRBV19; D gene: NA; CDR3 protein: CASSILAGTSYGYTF; CDR3 DNA: TGTGCCAGTAGTATTTTGGCGGGGACATCCTATGGCTACACCTTC
J gene: TRBJ1-2; clone size: many; V gene: TRBV7-8; D gene: TRBD1; CDR3 protein: CASSYLQGTGGYTF; CDR3 DNA: TGTGCCAGCAGCTATCTACAGGGGACAGGTGGCTACACCTTC
J gene: TRBJ1-2; clone size: many; V gene: TRBV19; D gene: TRBD1; CDR3 protein: CASSDPGQGYGYTF; CDR3 DNA: TGTGCCAGTAGCGATCCGGGACAGGGATATGGCTACACCTTC
J gene: TRBJ2-5; clone size: many; V gene: TRBV5-5; D gene: NA; CDR3 protein: CASSRQVKETQYF; CDR3 DNA: TGTGCCAGCAGCCGGCAGGTGAAAGAGACCCAGTACTTC
J gene: TRBJ2-7; clone size: NA; V gene: TRBV7-9; D gene: NA; CDR3 protein: CASSPGHLYEQYF; CDR3 DNA: TGTGCCAGCAGCCCGGGACACCTCTACGAGCAGTACTTC
J gene: TRBJ1-3; clone size: once; V gene: TRBV9; D gene: TRBD1; CDR3 protein: CASSSGTEGNTIYF; CDR3 DNA: TGTGCCAGCAGCTCTGGGACAGAAGGAAACACCATATATTTT